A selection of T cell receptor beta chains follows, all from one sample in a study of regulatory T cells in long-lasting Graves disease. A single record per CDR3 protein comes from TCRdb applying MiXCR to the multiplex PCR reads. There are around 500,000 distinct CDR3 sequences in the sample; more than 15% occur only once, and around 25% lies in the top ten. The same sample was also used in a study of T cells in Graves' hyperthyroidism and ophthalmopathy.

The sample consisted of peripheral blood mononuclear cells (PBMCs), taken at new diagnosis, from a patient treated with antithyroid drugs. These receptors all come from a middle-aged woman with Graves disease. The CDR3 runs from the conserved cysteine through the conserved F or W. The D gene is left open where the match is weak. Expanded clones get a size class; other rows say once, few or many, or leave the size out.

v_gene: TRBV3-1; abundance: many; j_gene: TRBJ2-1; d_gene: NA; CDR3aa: CASSQSYLNDEQFF; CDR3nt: TGTGCCAGCAGCCAATCCTACTTGAATGATGAGCAGTTCTTC
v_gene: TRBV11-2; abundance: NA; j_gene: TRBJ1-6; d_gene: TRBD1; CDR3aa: CASSLATGSSPLHF; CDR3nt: TGTGCCAGCAGCTTAGCGACAGGGTCTTCACCCCTCCACTTT
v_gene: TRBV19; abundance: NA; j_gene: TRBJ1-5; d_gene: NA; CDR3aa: CASSIGRVINQPQHF; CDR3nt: TGTGCCAGTAGTATTGGCAGGGTAATAAATCAGCCCCAGCATTTT
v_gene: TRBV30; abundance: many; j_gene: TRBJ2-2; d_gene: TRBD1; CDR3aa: CAWSVVGQGATGELFF; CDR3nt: TGTGCCTGGAGTGTAGTGGGACAGGGCGCCACCGGGGAGCTGTTTTTT
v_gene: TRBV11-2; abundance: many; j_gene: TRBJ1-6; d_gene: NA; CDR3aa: CASSGTSANVNSPLHF; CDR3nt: TGTGCCAGCAGCGGGACGTCCGCTAACGTGAATTCACCCCTCCACTTT
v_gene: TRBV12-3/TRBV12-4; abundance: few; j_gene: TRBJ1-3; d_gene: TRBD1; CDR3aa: CASTPTGAGNTIYF; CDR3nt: TGTGCCAGCACTCCGACAGGGGCTGGAAACACCATATATTTT
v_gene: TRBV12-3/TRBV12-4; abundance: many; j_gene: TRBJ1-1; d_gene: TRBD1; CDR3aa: CASNHRGDTEAFF; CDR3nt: TGTGCCAGCAACCACAGGGGAGACACTGAAGCTTTCTTT
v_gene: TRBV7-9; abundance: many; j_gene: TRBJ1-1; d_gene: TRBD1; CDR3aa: CASSSQGAGTEAFF; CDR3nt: TGTGCCAGCAGCTCACAGGGGGCTGGGACTGAAGCTTTCTTT
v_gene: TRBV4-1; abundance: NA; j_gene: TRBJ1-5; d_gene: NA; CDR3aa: CASSQESFGPGVNQPQHF; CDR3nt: NA
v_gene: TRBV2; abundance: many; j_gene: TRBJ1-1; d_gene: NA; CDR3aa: CASSEWTTTEAFF; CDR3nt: TGTGCCAGCAGTGAATGGACAACCACTGAAGCTTTCTTT
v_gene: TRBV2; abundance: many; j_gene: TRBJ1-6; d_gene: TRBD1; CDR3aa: CASSEAWTGMNSPLHF; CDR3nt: TGTGCCAGCAGTGAAGCGTGGACAGGGATGAATTCACCCCTCCACTTT
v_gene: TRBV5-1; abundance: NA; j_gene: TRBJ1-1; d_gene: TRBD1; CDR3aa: CASSRGTGLDTEAFF; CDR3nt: TGCGCCAGCAGCCGGGGGACAGGGCTAGACACTGAAGCTTTCTTT
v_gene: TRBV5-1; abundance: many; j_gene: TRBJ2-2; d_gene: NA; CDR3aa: CASSPFVTGELFF; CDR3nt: TGCGCCAGCAGCCCATTCGTGACCGGGGAGCTGTTTTTT
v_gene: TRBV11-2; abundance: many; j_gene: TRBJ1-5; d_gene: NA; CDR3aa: CASSLDPGQPQHF; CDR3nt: TGTGCCAGCAGCTTAGATCCCGGCCAGCCCCAGCATTTT
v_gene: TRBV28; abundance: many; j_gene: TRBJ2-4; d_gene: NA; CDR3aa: CASSPHTGTAIQYF; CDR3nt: TGTGCCAGCAGCCCTCACACCGGGACGGCCATTCAGTACTTC
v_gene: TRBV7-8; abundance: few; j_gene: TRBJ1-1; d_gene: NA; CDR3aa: CASSLVAAAGAFF; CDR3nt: TGTGCCAGCAGCTTAGTGGCTGCCGCGGGCGCTTTCTTT
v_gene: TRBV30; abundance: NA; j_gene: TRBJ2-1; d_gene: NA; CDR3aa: CAWSIRIPYNEQFF; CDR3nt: TGTGCCTGGAGTATCAGAATACCGTACAATGAGCAGTTCTTC
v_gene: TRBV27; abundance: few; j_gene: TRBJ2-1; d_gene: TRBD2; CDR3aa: CASSLIQGGEQFF; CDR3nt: TGTGCCAGCAGTCTGATTCAGGGAGGGGAGCAGTTCTTC
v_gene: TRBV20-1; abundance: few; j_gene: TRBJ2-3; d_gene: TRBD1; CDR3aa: CSASRGGSGQGDTQYF; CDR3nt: TGCAGTGCTAGTCGAGGGGGCTCGGGTCAGGGAGATACGCAGTATTTT
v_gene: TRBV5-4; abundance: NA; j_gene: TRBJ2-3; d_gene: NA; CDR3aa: CASSSDGKNTDTQYF; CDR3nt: TGTGCCAGCAGCTCGGACGGGAAGAACACAGATACGCAGTATTTT
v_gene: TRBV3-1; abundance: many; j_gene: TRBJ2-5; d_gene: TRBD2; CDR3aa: CASSPTWTSEETQYF; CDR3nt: TGTGCCAGCAGCCCTACATGGACTAGCGAGGAGACCCAGTACTTC
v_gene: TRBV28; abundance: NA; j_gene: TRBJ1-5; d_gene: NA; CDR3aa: CASRQAGSNQPQHF; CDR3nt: TGTGCCAGCAGACAGGCGGGTAGCAATCAGCCCCAGCATTTT
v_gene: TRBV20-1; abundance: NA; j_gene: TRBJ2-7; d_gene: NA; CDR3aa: CSASISRIRHEQYF; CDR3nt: TGCAGTGCCAGCATTAGCAGAATTCGCCACGAGCAGTACTTC
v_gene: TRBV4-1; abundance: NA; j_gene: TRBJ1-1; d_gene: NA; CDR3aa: CASSQSPGRGNTEAFF; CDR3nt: TGCGCCAGCAGCCAAAGCCCAGGCCGGGGAAACACTGAAGCTTTCTTT
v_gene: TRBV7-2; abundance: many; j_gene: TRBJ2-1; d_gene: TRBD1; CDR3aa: CASSFARGRDEQFF; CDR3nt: TGTGCCAGCAGCTTTGCCAGGGGGCGCGATGAGCAGTTCTTC
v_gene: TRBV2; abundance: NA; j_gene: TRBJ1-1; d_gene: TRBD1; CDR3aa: CASNPEDRGDTEAFF; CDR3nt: TGTGCCAGCAACCCAGAGGACAGGGGGGACACTGAAGCTTTCTTT
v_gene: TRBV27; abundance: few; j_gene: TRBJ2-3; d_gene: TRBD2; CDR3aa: CASSPLTIEAGGFRGTDTQYF; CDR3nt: TGTGCCAGCAGTCCCTTAACGATCGAGGCGGGGGGGTTCCGGGGCACAGATACGCAGTATTTT
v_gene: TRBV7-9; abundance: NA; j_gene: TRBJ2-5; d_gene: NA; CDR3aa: CASRGTLKETQYF; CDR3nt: TGTGCCAGCAGGGGGACACTTAAAGAGACCCAGTACTTC
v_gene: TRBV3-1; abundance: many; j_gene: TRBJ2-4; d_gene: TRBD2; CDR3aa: CASSPGLAVGKNIQYF; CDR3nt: TGTGCCAGCAGCCCGGGACTAGCGGTAGGCAAAAACATTCAGTACTTC
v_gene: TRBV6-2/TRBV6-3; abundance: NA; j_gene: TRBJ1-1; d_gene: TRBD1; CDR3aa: CASSELTGGGEAFF; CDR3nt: TGTGCCAGCAGTGAGTTGACAGGGGGCGGTGAAGCTTTCTTT
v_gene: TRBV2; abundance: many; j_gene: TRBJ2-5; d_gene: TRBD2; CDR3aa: CASSGLAGAGETQYF; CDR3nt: TGTGCCAGCAGCGGACTAGCGGGGGCTGGAGAGACCCAGTACTTC
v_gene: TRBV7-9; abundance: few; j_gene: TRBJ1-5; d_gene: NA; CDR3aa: CASSLGGWGNQPQHF; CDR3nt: TGTGCCAGCAGCTTAGGGGGCTGGGGCAATCAGCCCCAGCATTTT
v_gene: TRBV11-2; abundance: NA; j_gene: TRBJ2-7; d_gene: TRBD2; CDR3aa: CASSSRRKRGAYEQYF; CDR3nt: TGTGCCAGCAGCTCCCGAAGAAAGCGGGGGGCCTACGAGCAGTACTTC
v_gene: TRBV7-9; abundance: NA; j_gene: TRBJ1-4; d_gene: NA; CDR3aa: CASSQGLVEEKLFF; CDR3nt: TGTGCCAGCAGTCAGGGGTTAGTGGAAGAAAAACTGTTTTTT
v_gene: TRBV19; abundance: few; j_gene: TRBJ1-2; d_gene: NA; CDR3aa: CASRRGSANYGYTF; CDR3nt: TGTGCCAGTAGAAGGGGATCCGCTAACTATGGCTACACCTTC
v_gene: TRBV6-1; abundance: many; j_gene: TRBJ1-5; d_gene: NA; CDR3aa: CASSRDRYSNQPQHF; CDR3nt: TGTGCCAGCAGTCGAGACCGATATAGCAATCAGCCCCAGCATTTT
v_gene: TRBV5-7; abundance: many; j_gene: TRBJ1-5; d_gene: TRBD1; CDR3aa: CASSLPPTGCSNQPQHF; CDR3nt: TGTGCCAGCAGCTTGCCCCCGACAGGGTGTAGCAATCAGCCCCAGCATTTT
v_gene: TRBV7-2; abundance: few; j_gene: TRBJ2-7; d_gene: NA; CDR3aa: CASRLMGGAYEQYF; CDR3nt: TGTGCCAGCAGATTAATGGGGGGCGCCTACGAGCAGTACTTC
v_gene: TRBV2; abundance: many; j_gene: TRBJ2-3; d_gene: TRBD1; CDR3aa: CASQRDRRLLSTDTQYF; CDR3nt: TGTGCCAGCCAGAGGGACAGGAGGCTACTTAGCACAGATACGCAGTATTTT
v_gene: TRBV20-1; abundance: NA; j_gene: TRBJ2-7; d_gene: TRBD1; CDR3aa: CSATTGTGSYEQYF; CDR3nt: TGCAGTGCTACTACCGGGACAGGCTCCTACGAGCAGTACTTC
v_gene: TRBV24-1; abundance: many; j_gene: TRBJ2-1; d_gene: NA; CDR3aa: CATRRAGSNEQFF; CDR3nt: TGTGCCACCCGGAGAGCAGGCAGTAATGAGCAGTTCTTC
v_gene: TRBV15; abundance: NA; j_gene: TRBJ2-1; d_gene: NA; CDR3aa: CATSEVSYNEQFF; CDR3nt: TGTGCCACCAGCGAGGTCTCCTACAATGAGCAGTTCTTC
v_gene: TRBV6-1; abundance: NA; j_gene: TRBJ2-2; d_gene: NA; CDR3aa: CASTPGLPTGELFF; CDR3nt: TGTGCCAGCACCCCGGGACTTCCCACCGGGGAGCTGTTTTTT
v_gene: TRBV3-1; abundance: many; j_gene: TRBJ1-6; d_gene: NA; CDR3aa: CASSQTGTPNSPLHF; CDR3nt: TGTGCCAGCAGCCAGACCGGGACGCCCAATTCACCCCTCCACTTT
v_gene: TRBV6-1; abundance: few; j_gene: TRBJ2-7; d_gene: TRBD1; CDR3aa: CASQGQGGYEQYF; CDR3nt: TGTGCCAGCCAAGGACAGGGGGGCTACGAGCAGTACTTC
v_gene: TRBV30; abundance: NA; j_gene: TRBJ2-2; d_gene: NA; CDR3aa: CASQPVDTGELFF; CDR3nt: TGTGCCTCCCAACCAGTGGACACCGGGGAGCTGTTTTTT
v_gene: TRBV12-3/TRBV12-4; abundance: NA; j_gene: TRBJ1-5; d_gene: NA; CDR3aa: CASTRQRNQPQHF; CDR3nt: TGTGCCAGCACCAGACAAAGAAATCAGCCCCAGCATTTT
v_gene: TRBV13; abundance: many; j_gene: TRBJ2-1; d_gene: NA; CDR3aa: CASSSLGMSSYNEQFF; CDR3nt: TGTGCCAGCAGCTCTTTAGGTATGAGCTCCTACAATGAGCAGTTCTTC
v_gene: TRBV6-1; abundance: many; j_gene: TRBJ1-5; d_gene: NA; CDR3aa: CAGIGNQPQHF; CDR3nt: TGTGCCGGGATCGGCAATCAGCCCCAGCATTTT
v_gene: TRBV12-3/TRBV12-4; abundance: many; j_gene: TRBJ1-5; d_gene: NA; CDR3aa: CASSLSTQLSNQPQHF; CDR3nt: TGTGCCAGCAGTTTAAGTACCCAATTGAGCAATCAGCCCCAGCATTTT
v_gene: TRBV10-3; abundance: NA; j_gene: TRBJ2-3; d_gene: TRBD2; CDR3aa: CAISENPAGGPDTQYF; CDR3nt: TGTGCCATCAGTGAGAACCCAGCGGGGGGACCAGATACGCAGTATTTT
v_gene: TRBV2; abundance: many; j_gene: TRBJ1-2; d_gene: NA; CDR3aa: CASHQTQGGNGYTF; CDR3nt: TGTGCCAGCCACCAGACCCAGGGAGGGAACGGCTACACCTTC